Presented here are 2 T cell receptor beta chains from one specimen sequenced in a study of human T cells and chemical hapten exposure. Each CDR3 protein is one row after TCRdb ran MiXCR on the RACE reads. The sample lists around 110,000 distinct CDR3 sequences; around 11% were seen once. Time point reported: patch test 3, about 24 weeks after DPC sensitization. As to treatment: therapeutic diphenylcyclopropenone sensitization with weekly scalp DPC. The source material was whole blood, sampled in connection with sensitization to the hapten diphenylcyclopropenone (DPC). The receptor set was obtained from a woman in her forties or fifties with alopecia areata. Some clones in this sample may be carry-over from other donors' samples.

In this sample, this clonotype turned up a few times. V and J are TRBV4-2 and TRBJ1-1, with D perhaps matching TRBD1 (5 bases). This CDR3 is 14 amino acids long. Germline values: CDR1 LGHNA, CDR2 YNFKEQ. The V and J ends lost 3 bases and 3 bases respectively, with 11 bases between them. CDR3 residues: CASSQADSHTEAFF. The CDR3 bases are TGTGCCAGCAGCCAGGCCGACAGCCACACTGAAGCTTTCTTT.

Many counts were recorded for this clonotype. The rearrangement links TRBV6-5 to TRBJ2-2; TRBD1 aligns across 9 bases. Germline CDR1 and CDR2: MNHEY and SVGAGI. The CDR3 loop spans 15 amino acids. V lost 5 bases and J lost 7; bases outside the gene matches: 8. The CDR3 spells CASSRYRGRGGELFF. CDR3 DNA: TGTGCCAGCAGTCGATACAGGGGGCGAGGCGGGGAGCTGTTTTTT.